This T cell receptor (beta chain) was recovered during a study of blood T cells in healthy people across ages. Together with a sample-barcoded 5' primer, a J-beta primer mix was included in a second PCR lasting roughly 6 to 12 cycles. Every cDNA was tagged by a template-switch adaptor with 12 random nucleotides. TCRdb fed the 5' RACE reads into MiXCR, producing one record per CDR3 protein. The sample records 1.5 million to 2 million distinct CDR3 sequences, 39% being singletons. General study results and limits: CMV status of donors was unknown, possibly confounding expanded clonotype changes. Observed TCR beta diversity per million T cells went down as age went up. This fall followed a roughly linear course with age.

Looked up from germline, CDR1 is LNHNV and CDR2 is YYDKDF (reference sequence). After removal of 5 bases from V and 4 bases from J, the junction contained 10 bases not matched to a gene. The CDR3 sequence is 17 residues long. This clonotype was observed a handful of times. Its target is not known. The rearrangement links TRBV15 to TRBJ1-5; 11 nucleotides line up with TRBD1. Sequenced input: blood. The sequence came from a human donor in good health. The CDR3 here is CATSDVYRDRGNQPQHF. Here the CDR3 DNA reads TGTGCCACCAGCGACGTCTACCGGGACAGGGGGAATCAGCCCCAGCATTTT.